This paragraph covers one TCR beta chain sequence. Antigen: not known. This entry comes from a study of cytomegalovirus exposure and HLA in healthy donors. It was with 60 Vbeta and 13 Jbeta primers that the PCR ran. TCRdb keeps only in-frame clones here, not all; method: immunoSEQ multiplex PCR. The listing records under 200,000 clones. Study results and limitations: Later on, an analysis found that several of the most significant clusters appeared to be linked to common viral pathogens, which included parvovirus B19.

Trimming cost V 4 bases and J 6 bases; bases outside gene matches: 4. The CDR3 is 13 residues long. Germline CDR1 reads KGHSH; CDR2 reads LQKENI. The material sequenced was PBMCs. This chain links TRBV18 with TRBJ1-1; 8 bases align to TRBD1. The TCR sequence derives from a man aged 25 to 40 in good health and CMV-seronegative. CDR3 residues: CASSRDRPAEAFF. CDR3 nucleotide sequence: TGTGCCAGCTCACGGGACAGGCCGGCTGAAGCTTTCTTT.